The sequence of this TCR beta chain was determined in a study of sequential checkpoint blockade in melanoma. Findings of the study overall: T-cell fraction and clonality followed PD-L1 and CD8+ counts, not mutational load.

Germline CDR1 is MNHGY and CDR2 is SAAAGT. This CDR3 contains 12 residues. J lost 9 bases, V lost 6 bases, and 4 bases had no gene match. Sequencing used immunoSEQ multiplex PCR; TCRdb keeps in-frame clones, though not all of them. There are about 4,000 clones in the sample; roughly 24% occur only once, and about 13% lies in the top ten. The treatment: randomized to nivolumab then ipilimumab (arm A) or the reverse (arm B). Regarding this clone: Its antigen is not identified.

The V call is TRBV6-8, the J call TRBJ1-1, with 10 bases lining up with TRBD1. The clonotype originates from a human donor with melanoma. This sample comprised tumor tissue (inferred from file names), obtained from a patient given nivolumab and ipilimumab in sequence. CDR3 loop: CASSRDRGQAFF. The CDR3 bases are TGTGCCAGCAGCCGAGACAGGGGGCAAGCTTTCTTT.